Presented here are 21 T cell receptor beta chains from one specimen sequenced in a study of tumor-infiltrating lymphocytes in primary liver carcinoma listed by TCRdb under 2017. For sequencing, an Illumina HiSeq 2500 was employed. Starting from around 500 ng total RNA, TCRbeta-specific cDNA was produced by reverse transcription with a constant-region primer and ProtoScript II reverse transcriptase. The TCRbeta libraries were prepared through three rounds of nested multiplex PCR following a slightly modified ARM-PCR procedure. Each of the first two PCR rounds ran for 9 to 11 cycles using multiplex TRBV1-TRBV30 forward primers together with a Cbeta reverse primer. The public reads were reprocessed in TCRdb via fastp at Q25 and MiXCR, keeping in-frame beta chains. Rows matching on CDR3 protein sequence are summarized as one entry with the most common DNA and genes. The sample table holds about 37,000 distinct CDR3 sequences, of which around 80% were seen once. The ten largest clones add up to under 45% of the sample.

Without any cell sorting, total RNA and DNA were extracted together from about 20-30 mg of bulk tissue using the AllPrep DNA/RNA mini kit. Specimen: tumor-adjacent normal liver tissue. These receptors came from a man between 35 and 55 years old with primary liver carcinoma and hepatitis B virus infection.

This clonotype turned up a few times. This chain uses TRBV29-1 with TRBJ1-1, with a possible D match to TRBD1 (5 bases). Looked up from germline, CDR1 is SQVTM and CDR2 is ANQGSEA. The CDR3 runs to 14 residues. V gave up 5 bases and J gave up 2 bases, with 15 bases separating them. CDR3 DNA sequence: TGCAGCGTTCTTCGGATAGACAGTAACACTGAAGCTTTCTTT. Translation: CSVLRIDSNTEAFF.

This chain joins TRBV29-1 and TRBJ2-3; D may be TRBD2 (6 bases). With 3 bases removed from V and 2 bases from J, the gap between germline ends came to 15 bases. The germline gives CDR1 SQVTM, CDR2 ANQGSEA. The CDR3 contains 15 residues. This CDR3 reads CSVECGAGVTDTQYF. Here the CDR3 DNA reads TGCAGCGTTGAGTGCGGGGCCGGCGTCACAGATACGCAGTATTTT.

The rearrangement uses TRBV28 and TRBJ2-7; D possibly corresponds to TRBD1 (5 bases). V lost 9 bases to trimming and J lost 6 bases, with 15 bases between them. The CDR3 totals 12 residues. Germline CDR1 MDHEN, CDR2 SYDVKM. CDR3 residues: CASRPSQAEQYF. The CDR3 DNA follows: TGTGCCAGTAGGCCATCACAGGCCGAGCAGTACTTC.

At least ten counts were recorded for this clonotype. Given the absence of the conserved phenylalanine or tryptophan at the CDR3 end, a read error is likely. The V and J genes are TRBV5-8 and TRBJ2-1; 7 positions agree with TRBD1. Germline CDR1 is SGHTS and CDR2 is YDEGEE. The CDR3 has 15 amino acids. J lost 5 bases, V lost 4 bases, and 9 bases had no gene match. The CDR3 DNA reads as TGTGCCAGCAGCAAGACAGGGTCTCCCCACAATGAGCAGTTCCTC. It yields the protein CASSKTGSPHNEQFL.

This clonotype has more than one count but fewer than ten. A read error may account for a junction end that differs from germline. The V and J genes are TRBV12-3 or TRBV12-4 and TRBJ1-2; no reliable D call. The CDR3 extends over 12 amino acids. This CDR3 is CGSSSGYYGYTF. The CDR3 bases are TGTGGCAGCAGCTCGGGTTACTATGGCTACACCTTC.

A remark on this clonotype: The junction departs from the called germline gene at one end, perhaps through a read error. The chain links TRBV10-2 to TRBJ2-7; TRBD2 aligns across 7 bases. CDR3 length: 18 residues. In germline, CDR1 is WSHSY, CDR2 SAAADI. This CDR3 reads CANSEPGCGSPRPGEQYF. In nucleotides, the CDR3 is TGCGCCAACAGTGAGCCGGGTTGCGGGAGTCCCCGGCCGGGAGAGCAGTACTTC.

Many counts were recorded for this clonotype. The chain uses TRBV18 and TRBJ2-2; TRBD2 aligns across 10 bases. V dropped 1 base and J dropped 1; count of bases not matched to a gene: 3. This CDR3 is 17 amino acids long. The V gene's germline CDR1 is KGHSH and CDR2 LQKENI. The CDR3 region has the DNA TGTGCCAGCTCACCACTCCCTAGCGGGGGGAACACCGGGGAGCTGTTTTTT. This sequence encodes CASSPLPSGGNTGELFF.

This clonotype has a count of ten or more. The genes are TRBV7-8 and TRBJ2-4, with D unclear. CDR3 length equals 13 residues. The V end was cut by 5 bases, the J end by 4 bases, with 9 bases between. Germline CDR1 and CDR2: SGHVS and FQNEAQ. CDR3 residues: CASSAQIKNIQYF. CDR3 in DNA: TGTGCCAGCAGCGCACAAATAAAAAACATTCAGTACTTC.

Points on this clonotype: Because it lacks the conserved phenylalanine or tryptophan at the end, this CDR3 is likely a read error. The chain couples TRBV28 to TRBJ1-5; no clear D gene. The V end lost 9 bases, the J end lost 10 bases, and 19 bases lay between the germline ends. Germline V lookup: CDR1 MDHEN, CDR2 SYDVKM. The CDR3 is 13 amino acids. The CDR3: CASSPRGPQPQHL. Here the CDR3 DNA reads TGTGCCAGTTCTCCGCGCGGACCACAACCCCAGCATCTT.

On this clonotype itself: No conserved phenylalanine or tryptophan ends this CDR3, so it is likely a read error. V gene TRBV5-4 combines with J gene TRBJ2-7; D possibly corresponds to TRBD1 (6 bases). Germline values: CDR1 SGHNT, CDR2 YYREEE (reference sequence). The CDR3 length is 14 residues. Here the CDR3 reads CAGSLKGEPYEQYL. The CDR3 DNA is TGTGCCGGCAGCTTGAAGGGGGAGCCCTACGAGCAGTACCTC.

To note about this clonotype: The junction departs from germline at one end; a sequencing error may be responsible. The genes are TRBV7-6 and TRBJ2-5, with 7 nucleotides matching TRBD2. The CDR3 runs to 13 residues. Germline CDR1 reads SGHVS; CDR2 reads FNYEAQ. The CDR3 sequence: CASRLGTMGTQCF. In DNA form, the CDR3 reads TGTGCCAGCAGATTAGGGACTATGGGGACCCAGTGCTTC.

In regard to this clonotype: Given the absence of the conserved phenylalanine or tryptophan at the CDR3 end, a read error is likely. The CDR3 DNA follows: TGTGCCTGGAGGGCCCCGGGACAGGGGGCCCTTGAGCAGTTCTCC. Translation: CAWRAPGQGALEQFS. The gene calls are TRBV30 and TRBJ2-1; TRBD1 matches at 12 bases. There are 15 residues in the CDR3. Trimming cost V 3 bases and J 9 bases; bases outside gene matches: 9. From germline, CDR1 is GTSNPN and CDR2 SVGIG (reference sequence).

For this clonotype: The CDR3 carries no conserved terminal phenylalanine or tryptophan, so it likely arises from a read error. CDR3 in DNA: TGTGCCAGCAGCTCGGGACAGGGGGCGCTTCGGCCCCAGCATTCT. Protein: CASSSGQGALRPQHS. The chain has TRBV7-8 and TRBJ1-5; 12 nucleotides match TRBD1. Germline loops: CDR1 SGHVS, CDR2 FQNEAQ. The CDR3 totals 15 residues. Losses at the gene ends were 4 bases for V and 9 bases for J; bases not matched to a gene: 7.

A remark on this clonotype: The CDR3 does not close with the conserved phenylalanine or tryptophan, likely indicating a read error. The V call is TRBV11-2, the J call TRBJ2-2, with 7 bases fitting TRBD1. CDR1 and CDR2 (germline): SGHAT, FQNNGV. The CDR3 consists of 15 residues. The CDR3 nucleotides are TGTCCCAGCAGCTTAAGGGACAGTAACACCGGGGAGCTGTTTCTT. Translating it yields CPSSLRDSNTGELFL.

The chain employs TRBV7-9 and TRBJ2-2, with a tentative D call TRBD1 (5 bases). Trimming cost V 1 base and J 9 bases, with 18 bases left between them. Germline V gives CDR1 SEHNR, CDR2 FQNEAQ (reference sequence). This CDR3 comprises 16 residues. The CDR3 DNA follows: TGTGCCAGCAGCTTAGTTCTTCAGGGCTGGACCAGGGAGCTGTTTTTT. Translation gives CASSLVLQGWTRELFF.

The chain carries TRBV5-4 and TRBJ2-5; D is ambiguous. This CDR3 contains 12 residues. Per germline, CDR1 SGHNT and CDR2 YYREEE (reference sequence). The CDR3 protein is CAGSTDQETQYF. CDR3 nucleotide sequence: TGTGCAGGCAGTACGGACCAAGAGACCCAGTACTTC.

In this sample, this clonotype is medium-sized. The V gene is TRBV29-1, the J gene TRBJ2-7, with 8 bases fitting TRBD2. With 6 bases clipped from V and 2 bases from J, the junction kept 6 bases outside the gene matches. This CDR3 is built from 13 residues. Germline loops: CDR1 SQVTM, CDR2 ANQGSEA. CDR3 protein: CSVGGVSTYEQYF. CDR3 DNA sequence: TGCAGCGTCGGGGGGGTATCGACCTACGAGCAGTACTTC.

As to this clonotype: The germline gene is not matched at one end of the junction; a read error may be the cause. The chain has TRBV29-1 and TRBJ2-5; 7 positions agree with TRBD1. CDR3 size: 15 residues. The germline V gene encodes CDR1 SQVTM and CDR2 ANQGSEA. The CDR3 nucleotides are TGCAGCGTTGAAGCGGATAGGGGGCGAACAGAGACCCAATACTTC. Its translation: CSVEADRGRTETQYF.

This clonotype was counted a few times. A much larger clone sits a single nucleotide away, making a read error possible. The CDR3 DNA is TGTGCCAGCAGCTTGGGAATGGGGTTCCAAGAGGCCCAGTACTTC. Protein product: CASSLGMGFQEAQYF. The chain carries TRBV7-9 and TRBJ2-5; no clear D. The CDR3 loop spans 15 amino acids. CDR1 SEHNR and CDR2 FQNEAQ come from the germline V gene (reference sequence).

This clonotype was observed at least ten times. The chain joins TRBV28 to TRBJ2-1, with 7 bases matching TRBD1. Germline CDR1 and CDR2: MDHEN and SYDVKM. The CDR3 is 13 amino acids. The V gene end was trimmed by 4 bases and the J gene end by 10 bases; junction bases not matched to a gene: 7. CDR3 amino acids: CASSSPMTGEQFF. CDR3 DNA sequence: TGTGCCAGCAGTTCCCCCATGACAGGGGAGCAGTTCTTC. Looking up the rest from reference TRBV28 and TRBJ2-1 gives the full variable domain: DVKVTQSSRYLVKRTGEKVFLECVQDMDHENMFWYRQDPGLGLRLIYFSYDVKMKEKGDIPEGYSVSREKKERFSLILESASTNQTSMYLCASSSPMTGEQFFGPGTRLTVL.

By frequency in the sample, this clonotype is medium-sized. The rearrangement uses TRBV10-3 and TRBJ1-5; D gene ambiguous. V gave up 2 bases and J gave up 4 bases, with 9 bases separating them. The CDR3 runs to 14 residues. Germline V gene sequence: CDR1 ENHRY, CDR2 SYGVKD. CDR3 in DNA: TGTGCCATCAGTGAGCGGGGAGCGAATCAGCCCCAGCATTTT. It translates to CAISERGANQPQHF.